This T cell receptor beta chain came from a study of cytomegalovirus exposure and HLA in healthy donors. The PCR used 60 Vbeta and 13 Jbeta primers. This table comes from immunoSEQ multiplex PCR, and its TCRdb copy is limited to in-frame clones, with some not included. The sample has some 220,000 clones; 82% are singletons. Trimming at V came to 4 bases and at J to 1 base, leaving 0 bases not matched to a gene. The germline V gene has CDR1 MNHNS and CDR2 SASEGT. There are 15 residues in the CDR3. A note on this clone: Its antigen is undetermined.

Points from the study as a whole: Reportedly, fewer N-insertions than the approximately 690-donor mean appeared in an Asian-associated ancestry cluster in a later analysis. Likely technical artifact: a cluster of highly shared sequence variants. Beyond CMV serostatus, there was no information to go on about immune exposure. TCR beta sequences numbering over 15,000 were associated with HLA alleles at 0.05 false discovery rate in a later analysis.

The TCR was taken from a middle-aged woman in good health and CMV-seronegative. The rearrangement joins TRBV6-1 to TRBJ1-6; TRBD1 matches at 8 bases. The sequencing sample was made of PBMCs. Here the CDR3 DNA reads TGTGCCAGCAGTGGGGACAGGTCCTATAATTCACCCCTCCACTTT. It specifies CASSGDRSYNSPLHF.